The entry that follows covers one T cell receptor beta chain sequence. Antigen unknown. The sample belongs to a study of T cells in tuberculosis. Germline assignment: CDR1 SNHLY and CDR2 FYNNEI. CDR3 length: 16 residues. The trim removed 5 bases at V and 2 bases at J, leaving 7 bases unmatched. Clones were read by immunoSEQ multiplex PCR, and TCRdb kept only the in-frame ones, dropping some. The sample has around 32,000 clones; around 94% are singletons. Study outcomes and limitations: Smaller distances to GMM-specific TCRs suggested their expansion in active tuberculosis.

The chain is built from TRBV2 and TRBJ2-2; 8 positions match TRBD2. The TCR was taken from a donor aged 5 to 30 with latent tuberculosis or without tuberculosis infection. The sequencing sample was made of PBMCs. The CDR3 region is CASSYIAGTNTGELFF. CDR3 sequence (DNA): TGTGCCAGCAGTTACATAGCGGGGACTAACACCGGGGAGCTGTTTTTT.